The entry below gives a single T cell receptor beta chain sequence along with its context. These data come from a study of PD-L1 blockade in urothelial cancer. V lost 2 bases and J lost 2, with 14 bases in between. CDR3 size: 16 residues. The germline V gene encodes CDR1 SGHTA and CDR2 FQGTGA. Time point denoted: pretreatment peripheral blood. The protocol was immunoSEQ multiplex PCR, while the TCRdb copy is restricted to in-frame clones and leaves out a portion. The sample consists of over 45,000 clones, about 86% of them appearing once. This chain connects TRBV7-3 to TRBJ2-3, with D possibly matching TRBD2 (6 bases). The sequence was collected from a man aged 60-69 years with urothelial cancer. Sequenced material: PBMCs, taken around atezolizumab (anti-PD-L1) treatment. CDR3 sequence reads: CASSLLASVLTDTQYF. For the CDR3, the DNA is TGTGCCAGCAGCTTATTAGCTAGCGTCCTCACAGATACGCAGTATTTT.